This note documents a single TCR beta chain sequence. This clonotype showed up many times. The antigen this receptor binds is unknown. Base qualities were left out, and no much larger clone turns up one base away. This record comes from a study of T cells after yellow fever vaccination (dated by TCRdb to the late 2010s). Looking at the study overall: The SMART-Seq v4 Ultra Low Input RNA kit was used to prepare libraries from fractions with low cell numbers. To follow T-cell clones before and after both primary and booster YFV17D yellow fever vaccination, bulk TCR alpha and beta repertoires underwent longitudinal sequencing. The cohort comprised two healthy male donors, one aged 18 to 30 and one aged 30 to 40 years. Blood was drawn at multiple timepoints before and after primary and secondary immunization, with bulk PBMC replicates and cell subsets isolated.

TCR cDNA was made using 5'RACE template switching, a step that added a universal primer site and unique molecular identifiers. cDNA synthesis was primed from both the TCR alpha and TCR beta constant segments. Libraries were amplified in two PCR steps, with sample barcodes and sequencing adapters added in the second step. Sequencing of libraries was done on Illumina HiSeq 2500 (2x100 bp) or NovaSeq (2x150 bp). The paper's processing steps were these. MIGEC was used to demultiplex reads and collapse the reads into UMI consensus sequences, and MiXCR was used for V(D)J alignment. Using edgeR on replicate PBMC samples, clonotypes were called vaccine-responding if FDR was below 0.01 and the log2 fold change was above 5 up to day 15. Bulk clonotypes were assigned CD4 or CD8 identity according to which sequenced CD4 or CD8 repertoire held them at higher abundance. TCRdb reran the public reads through fastp at Q25 and MiXCR, keeping productive beta chains. Merged by CDR3 protein, the rows form single entries marked with the most common genes and DNA. TCRdb's processing, not the study's, gives the V and J calls here. The sample table holds about 120,000 distinct CDR3 sequences, of which around 6.7% were seen once. The ten largest clonotypes hold approximately 2.7% of the sample.

What the research found in general, with its limitations: A small fraction of clonotypes showed up in both the CD4 and CD8 compartments, probably as a result of convergent recombination. Computational filtering was needed because FACS-sorted repertoires could contain abundant contaminating clonotypes from the bulk population. Compared with the primary T-cell response, the secondary T-cell response was weaker but faster, peaking on day 5 rather than day 15. The study included only two donors, which limits how far the findings can be generalized. Most clones expanded after primary vaccination (approximately 96% of CD4 and roughly 88% of CD8) were re-detected after the booster, suggesting that broad memory maintenance occurred.

The treatment or condition label on this specimen signifies: live attenuated yellow fever vaccine strain. PBMCs were isolated from peripheral blood using a standard Ficoll-Paque protocol. CD4 and CD8 T-cell fractions were isolated with Dynabeads CD4 and CD8 positive selection kits. TriZol was used to extract RNA from bulk PBMCs, CD4 and CD8 fractions, and dextramer-positive and dextramer-negative fractions. The germline V gene yields MNHNS for CDR1 and SASEGT for CDR2. The CDR3 runs 13 residues from the cysteine to the phenylalanine. Of all the DNA, just the CDR3 is kept, 39 bases in frame from base 1. Trimming at the junction amounts to 8 bases on V and 4 bases on J, and the germline ends lie 14 bases apart.

The input for sequencing was CD4+ T cells sorted from PBMCs, taken about 41 days after the first yellow fever vaccination. The clonotype originates from a man in his late teens or twenties who received the YFV17D yellow fever vaccine. Here the chain combines TRBV6-1 and TRBJ2-5, and perhaps TRBD2 as D gene, on 5 matching bases. CDR3 loop: CASGNGVGETQYF. The DNA is as follows: TGTGCCAGCGGAAACGGGGTCGGAGAGACCCAGTACTTC.